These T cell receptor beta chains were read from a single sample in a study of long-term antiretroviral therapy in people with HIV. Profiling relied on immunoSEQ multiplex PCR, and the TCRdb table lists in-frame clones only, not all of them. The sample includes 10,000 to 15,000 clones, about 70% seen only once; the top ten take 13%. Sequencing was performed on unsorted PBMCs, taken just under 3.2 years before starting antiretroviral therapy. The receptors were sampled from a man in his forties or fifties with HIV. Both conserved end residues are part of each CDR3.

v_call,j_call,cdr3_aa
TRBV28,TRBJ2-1,CASSSGLAGEPNEQFF
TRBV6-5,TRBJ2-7,CASSYSHTGGVNEQYF
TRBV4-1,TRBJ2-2,CASSHEPMTGGITGELFF
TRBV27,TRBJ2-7,CASRPEGPSYEQYF
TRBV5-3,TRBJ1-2,CARSDRQELNYGYTF
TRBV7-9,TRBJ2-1,CASSLARGLAGLEQFF
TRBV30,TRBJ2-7,CAWARDSQQYF
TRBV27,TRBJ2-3,CASSSPPASGSQADTQYF
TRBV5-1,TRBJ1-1,CASSLGVNTEAFF
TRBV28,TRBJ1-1,CASSLAGLMAEAFF
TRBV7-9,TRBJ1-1,CASKKGNTEAFF
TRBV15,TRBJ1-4,CATSKEAWTDRSTNEKLFF
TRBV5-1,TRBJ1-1,CASSPGLFMDTEAFF
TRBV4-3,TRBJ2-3,CASSQAGGPSDTQYF
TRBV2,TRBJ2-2,CASSEALRNTGELFF
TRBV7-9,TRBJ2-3,CASSDTGEGGADTQYF
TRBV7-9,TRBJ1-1,CASSLLAPRRMNTEAFF
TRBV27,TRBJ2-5,CASSLGQGGGETQYF
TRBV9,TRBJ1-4,CASSERGGTNEKLFF
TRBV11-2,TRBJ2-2,CASSLGTGELFF
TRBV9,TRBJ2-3,CASSAGLGAGSADTQYF
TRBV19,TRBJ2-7,CASSIATGPNEQYF
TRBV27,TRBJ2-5,CASSLSRWDSQETQYF
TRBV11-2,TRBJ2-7,CASSISGTSYEQYF
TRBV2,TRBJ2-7,CASREAGGLKQYF
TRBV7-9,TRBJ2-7,CASSLPGSYEQYF
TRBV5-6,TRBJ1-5,CASSLDRAGSNQPQHF
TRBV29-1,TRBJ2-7,CSVVDGYEQYF
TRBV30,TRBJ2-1,CAWGPRGVSYNEQFF
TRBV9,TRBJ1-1,CASSVDGGSTEAFF
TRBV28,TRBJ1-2,CASSLEGGYTF
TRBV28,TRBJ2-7,CASWTLRTSGRSGEQYF
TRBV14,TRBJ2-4,CASSQRTGAQGNIQYF
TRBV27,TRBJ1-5,CASRPGLGNQPQHF
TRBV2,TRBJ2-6,CATKQDPGANVLTF
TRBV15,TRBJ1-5,CATSRDRGGQPQHF
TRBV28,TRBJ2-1,CASSLTQQFF
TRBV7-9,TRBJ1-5,CASSTGGDGQPQHF
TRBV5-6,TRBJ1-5,CASSLDRGGGNQPQHF
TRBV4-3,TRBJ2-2,CASSQERNQIFYHGAGELFF
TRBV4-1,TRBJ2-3,CASSQDQVGTDTQYF
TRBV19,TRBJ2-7,CATSVQRGREEQYF
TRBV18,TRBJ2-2,CASSLADGELFF
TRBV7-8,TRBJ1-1,CASSGSRGNTEAFF
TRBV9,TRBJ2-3,CASSVALAGEDTQYF
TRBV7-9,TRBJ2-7,CASSFTREHEQYF
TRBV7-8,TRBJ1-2,CASSLVVMPPDYGYTF
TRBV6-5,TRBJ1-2,CASSWEGINGYTF
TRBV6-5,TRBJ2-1,CASSSWDNEQFF
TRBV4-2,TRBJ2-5,CASSQIKDLQQTQYF
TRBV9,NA,CASSGGTSGIYEQYF
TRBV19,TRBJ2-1,CASSIVAGPNEQFF
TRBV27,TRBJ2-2,CASRPEWGLGGELFF
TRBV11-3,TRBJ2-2,CASSLARTNTGELFF